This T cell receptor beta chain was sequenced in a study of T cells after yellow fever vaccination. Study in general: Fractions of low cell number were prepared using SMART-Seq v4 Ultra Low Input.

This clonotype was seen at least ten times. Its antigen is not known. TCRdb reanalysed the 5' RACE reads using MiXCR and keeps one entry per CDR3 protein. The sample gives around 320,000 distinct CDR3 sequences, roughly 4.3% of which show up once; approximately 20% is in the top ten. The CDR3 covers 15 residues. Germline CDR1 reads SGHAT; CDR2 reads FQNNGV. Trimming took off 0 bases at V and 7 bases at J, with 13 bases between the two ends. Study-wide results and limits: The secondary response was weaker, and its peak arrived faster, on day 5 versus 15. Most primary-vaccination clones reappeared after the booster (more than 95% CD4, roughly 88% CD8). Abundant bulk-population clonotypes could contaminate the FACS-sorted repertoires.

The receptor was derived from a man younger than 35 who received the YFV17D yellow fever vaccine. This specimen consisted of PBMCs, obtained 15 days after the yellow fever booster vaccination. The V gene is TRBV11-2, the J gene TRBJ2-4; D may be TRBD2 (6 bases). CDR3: CASSLEASVYNIQYF. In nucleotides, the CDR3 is TGTGCCAGCAGCTTAGAGGCTAGCGTCTATAACATTCAGTACTTC.